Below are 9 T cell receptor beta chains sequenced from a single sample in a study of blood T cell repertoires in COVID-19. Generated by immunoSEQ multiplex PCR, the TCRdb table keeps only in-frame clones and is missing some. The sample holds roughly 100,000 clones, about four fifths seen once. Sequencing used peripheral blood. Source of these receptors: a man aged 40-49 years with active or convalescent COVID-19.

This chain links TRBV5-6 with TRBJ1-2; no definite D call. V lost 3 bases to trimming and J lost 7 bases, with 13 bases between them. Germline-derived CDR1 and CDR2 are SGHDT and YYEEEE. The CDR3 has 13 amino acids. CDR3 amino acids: CASSWEFSGGYTF. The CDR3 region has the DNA TGTGCCAGCAGCTGGGAGTTTTCGGGTGGCTACACCTTC.

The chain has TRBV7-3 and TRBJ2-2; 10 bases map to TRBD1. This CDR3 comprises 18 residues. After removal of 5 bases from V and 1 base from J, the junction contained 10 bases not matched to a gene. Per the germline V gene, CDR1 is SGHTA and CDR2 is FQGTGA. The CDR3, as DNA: TGTGCCAGCAGCCCCCCGGGACAGGGGCGTTTGAACACCGGGGAGCTGTTTTTT. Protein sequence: CASSPPGQGRLNTGELFF.

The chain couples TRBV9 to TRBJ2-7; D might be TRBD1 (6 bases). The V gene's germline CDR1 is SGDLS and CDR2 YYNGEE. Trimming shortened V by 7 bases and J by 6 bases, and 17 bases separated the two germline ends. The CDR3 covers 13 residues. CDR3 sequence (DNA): TGTGCCAGCTCCCCAGGGGTCGTGTTCGAGCAGTACTTC. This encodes CASSPGVVFEQYF.

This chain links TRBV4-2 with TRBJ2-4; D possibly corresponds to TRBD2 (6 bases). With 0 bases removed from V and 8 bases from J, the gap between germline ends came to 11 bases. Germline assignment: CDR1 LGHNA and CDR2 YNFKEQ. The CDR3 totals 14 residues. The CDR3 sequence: CASSQDRQRDIQYF. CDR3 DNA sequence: TGTGCCAGCAGCCAAGATCGACAGCGGGACATTCAGTACTTC.

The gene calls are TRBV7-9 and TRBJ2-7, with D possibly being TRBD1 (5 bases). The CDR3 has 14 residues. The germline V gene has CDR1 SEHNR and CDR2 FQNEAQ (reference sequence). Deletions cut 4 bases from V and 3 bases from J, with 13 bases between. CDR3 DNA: TGTGCCAGCAGCTCTTTAAGGACACACTACGAGCAGTACTTC. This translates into CASSSLRTHYEQYF.

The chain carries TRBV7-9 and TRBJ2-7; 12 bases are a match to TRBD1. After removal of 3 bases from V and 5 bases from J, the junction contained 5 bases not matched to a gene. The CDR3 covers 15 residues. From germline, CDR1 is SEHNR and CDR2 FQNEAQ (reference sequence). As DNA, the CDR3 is TGTGCCAGCAGCTTCCCGGGACAGGGGGCCGACGAGCAGTACTTC. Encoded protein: CASSFPGQGADEQYF.

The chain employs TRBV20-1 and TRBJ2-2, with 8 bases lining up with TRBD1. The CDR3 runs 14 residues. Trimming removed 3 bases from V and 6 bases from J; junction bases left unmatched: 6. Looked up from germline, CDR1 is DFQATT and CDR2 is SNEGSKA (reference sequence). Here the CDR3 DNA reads TGCAGTGCTAGTGGGCAGGGGGCCGCCGGGGAGCTGTTTTTT. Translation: CSASGQGAAGELFF.

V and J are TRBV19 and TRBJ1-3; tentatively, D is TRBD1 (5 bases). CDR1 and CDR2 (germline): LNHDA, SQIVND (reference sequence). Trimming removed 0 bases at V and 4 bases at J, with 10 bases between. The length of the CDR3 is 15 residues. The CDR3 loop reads CASSIDDRRGNTIYF. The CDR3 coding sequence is TGTGCCAGTAGTATAGATGACAGAAGAGGAAACACCATATATTTT. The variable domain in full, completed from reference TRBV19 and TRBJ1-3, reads DGGITQSPKYLFRKEGQNVTLSCEQNLNHDAMYWYRQDPGQGLRLIYYSQIVNDFQKGDIAEGYSVSREKKESFPLTVTSAQKNPTAFYLCASSIDDRRGNTIYFGEGSWLTVV.

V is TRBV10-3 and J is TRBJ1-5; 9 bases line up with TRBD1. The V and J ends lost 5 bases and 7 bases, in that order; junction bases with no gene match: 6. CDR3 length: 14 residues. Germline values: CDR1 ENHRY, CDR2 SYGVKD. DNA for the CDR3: TGTGCCATCAGTCCCGACAGGGGGAGCCAGCCCCAGCATTTT. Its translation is CAISPDRGSQPQHF.